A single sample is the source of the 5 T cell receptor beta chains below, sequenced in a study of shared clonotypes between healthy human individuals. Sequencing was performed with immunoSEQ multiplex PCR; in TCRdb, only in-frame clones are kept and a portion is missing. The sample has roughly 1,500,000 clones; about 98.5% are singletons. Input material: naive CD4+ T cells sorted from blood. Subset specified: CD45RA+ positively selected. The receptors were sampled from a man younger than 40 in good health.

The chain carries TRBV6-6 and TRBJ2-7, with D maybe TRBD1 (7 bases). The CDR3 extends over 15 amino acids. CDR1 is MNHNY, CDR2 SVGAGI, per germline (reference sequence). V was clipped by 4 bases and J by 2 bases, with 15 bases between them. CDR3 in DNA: TGTGCCAGCAGTTTCTGGGGGGACAGTACCTACGAGCAGTACTTC. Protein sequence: CASSFWGDSTYEQYF.

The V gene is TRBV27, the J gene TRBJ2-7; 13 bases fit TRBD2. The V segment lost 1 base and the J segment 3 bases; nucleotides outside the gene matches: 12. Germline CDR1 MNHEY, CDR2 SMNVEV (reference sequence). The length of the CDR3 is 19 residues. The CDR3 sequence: CASSLYPRRLAGGLYEQYF. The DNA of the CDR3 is TGTGCCAGCAGTTTATACCCCAGAAGACTAGCGGGAGGCCTCTACGAGCAGTACTTC.

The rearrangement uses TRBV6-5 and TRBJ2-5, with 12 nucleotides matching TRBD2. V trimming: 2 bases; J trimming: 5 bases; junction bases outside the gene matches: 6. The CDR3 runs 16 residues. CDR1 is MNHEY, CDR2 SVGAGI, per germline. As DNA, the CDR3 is TGTGCCAGCAGTTACCCGCGGACTAGCGGGATGGAGACCCAGTACTTC. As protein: CASSYPRTSGMETQYF.

CDR3 sequence (DNA): TGTGCCATCAGAGCGGGGAACGGCTACACCTTC. The encoded protein is CAIRAGNGYTF. The J gene is TRBJ1-2, the V gene TRBV10-3; no definite D call. In germline, CDR1 is ENHRY, CDR2 SYGVKD. V dropped 6 bases and J dropped 8 bases, with 10 bases sitting between them. This CDR3 has 11 amino acids.

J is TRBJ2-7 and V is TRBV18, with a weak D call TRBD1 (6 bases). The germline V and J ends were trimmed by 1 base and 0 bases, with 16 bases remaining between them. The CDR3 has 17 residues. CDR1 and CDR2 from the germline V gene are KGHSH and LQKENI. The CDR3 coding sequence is TGTGCCAGCTCACCACTTTCAGGGGCCACTAGCTCCTACGAGCAGTACTTC. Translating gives CASSPLSGATSSYEQYF.